Listed here are 29 T cell receptor beta chains from one sample, sequenced in a study of T cell changes during pregnancy in multiple sclerosis (dated by TCRdb to about 2019). The library was prepared using the immunoSEQ multiplex PCR assay. TCRdb mirrors the immuneACCESS table, restricted to in-frame sequences. Some clones are absent from its copies; in checked studies, under half trace to an unresolved V gene, and the reason for the others is unknown. This sample gives about 42,000 clones in total; around 89% of them show up just once. Approximately 1% of the sample is taken by the ten largest. The source material was CD4+ T cells from peripheral blood mononuclear cells, sampled in the second trimester of pregnancy. These receptor sequences come from a female donor with multiple sclerosis, enrolled in a pregnancy study.

In DNA, the CDR3 is TGTGCCAGCAGCCAATGGCCCGGGACTTTCAAACTCACAGATACGCAGTATTTT. Translating gives CASSQWPGTFKLTDTQYF. The rearrangement joins TRBV14 to TRBJ2-3, with D tentatively TRBD2 (6 bases). Germline values: CDR1 SGHDN, CDR2 FVKESK. Trimming shortened V by 2 bases and J by 2 bases, and 20 bases separated the two germline ends. The CDR3 spans 18 residues.

The chain employs TRBV19 and TRBJ1-1; 7 bases are a match to TRBD1. The J segment lost 0 bases and the V segment lost 5 bases, leaving 3 bases of the junction unmatched. The CDR3 sequence is 14 residues long. CDR1 is LNHDA and CDR2 is SQIVND in the germline V gene (reference sequence). The CDR3 spells CASSGDRVNTEAFF. Written as DNA, the CDR3 is TGTGCCAGTAGTGGCGACAGGGTGAACACTGAAGCTTTCTTT.

This chain joins TRBV7-9 and TRBJ1-1; unclear D gene. CDR1 and CDR2 (germline): SEHNR, FQNEAQ (reference sequence). The CDR3 extends over 13 amino acids. V gave up 7 bases and J gave up 3 bases, with 12 bases separating them. The CDR3 spells CASTYGADTEAFF. The CDR3 DNA reads as TGTGCCAGCACATACGGCGCGGACACTGAAGCTTTCTTT.

This clone showed up just a few times. V is TRBV28 and J is TRBJ2-3; 13 bases align to TRBD2. Germline-derived CDR1 and CDR2 are MDHEN and SYDVKM. CDR3 length equals 17 residues. Unmatched junction bases numbered 8, after V lost 3 bases and J lost 5 bases. The CDR3 loop is CASSLFGLAGVVDTQYF. The CDR3 DNA is TGTGCCAGCAGTTTGTTCGGACTAGCGGGAGTGGTAGATACGCAGTATTTT.

The V and J genes are TRBV10-3 and TRBJ2-1; tentative D call: TRBD2 (5 bases). This CDR3 contains 16 residues. V lost 3 bases, J lost 9 bases, and 21 bases lay in between. The germline CDR1 and CDR2 sequences are ENHRY and SYGVKD. The CDR3 sequence is CAISDFPDSNHPEQFF. The DNA of the CDR3 is TGTGCCATCAGTGATTTTCCGGACTCAAATCATCCTGAGCAGTTCTTC.

The rearrangement joins TRBV11-2 to TRBJ1-1; 7 positions agree with TRBD1. Germline-derived CDR1 and CDR2 are SGHAT and FQNNGV. The CDR3 length is 15 residues. V was pared by 0 bases and J by 11 bases, with 12 bases of the junction left unmatched. CDR3 protein: CASSLETGTSQEAFF. CDR3 in DNA: TGTGCCAGCAGCTTAGAGACAGGGACGTCCCAGGAGGCTTTCTTT.

The chain combines TRBV2 with TRBJ2-1, with TRBD2 as a possible D gene (5 bases). Looked up from germline, CDR1 is SNHLY and CDR2 is FYNNEI. Trimming removed 5 bases at V and 0 bases at J, with 8 bases between. The CDR3 runs to 14 residues. DNA of the CDR3: TGTGCCAGCAGTTCGAGGGTCTCCTACAATGAGCAGTTCTTC. Amino acid sequence: CASSSRVSYNEQFF.

The V and J genes are TRBV4-2 and TRBJ2-5, with TRBD2 matching 10 bases. Per germline, CDR1 LGHNA and CDR2 YNFKEQ. The V segment lost 0 bases and the J segment 2 bases; nucleotides outside the gene matches: 3. The CDR3 has 16 amino acids. CDR3 coding DNA: TGTGCCAGCAGCCAAGATCTAGCGGGAGAACAAGAGACCCAGTACTTC. It codes for CASSQDLAGEQETQYF.

The chain is built from TRBV25-1 and TRBJ2-5; D possibly corresponds to TRBD2 (6 bases). Per the germline V gene, CDR1 is MGHDK and CDR2 is SYGVNS. This CDR3 spans 15 amino acids. The ends were cut back, 2 bases at V and 5 bases at J, with 15 bases in the middle. CDR3 nucleotide sequence: TGTGCCAGCAGTGAAAGATTAGCAGGGAGGGAGACCCAGTACTTC. Its translation: CASSERLAGRETQYF.

This clone was observed a handful of times. V and J are TRBV11-2 and TRBJ2-7; 9 bases map to TRBD1. CDR1 and CDR2 from the germline V gene are SGHAT and FQNNGV. The CDR3 covers 15 residues. The junction had 12 bases not matched to a gene; V was cut back by 5 bases and J by 7 bases. The CDR3 nucleotides read TGTGCCAGCAGCCCACCCGGGACAGGGCTCGGGGAGCAGTACTTC. Residues: CASSPPGTGLGEQYF.

The CDR3: CASSGGTGETQYF. CDR3 sequence (DNA): TGCGCCAGCAGCGGAGGGACAGGAGAGACCCAGTACTTC. The chain recombines TRBV5-1 with TRBJ2-5; 8 bases map to TRBD1. Germline lookup yields CDR1 SGHRS and CDR2 YFSETQ. This CDR3 contains 13 residues. The V gene end was trimmed by 4 bases and the J gene end by 4 bases; junction bases not matched to a gene: 3. Drawing the rest from reference TRBV5-1 and TRBJ2-5, the complete variable domain is KAGVTQTPRYLIKTRGQQVTLSCSPISGHRSVSWYQQTPGQGLQFLFEYFSETQRNKGNFPGRFSGRQFSNSRSEMNVSTLELGDSALYLCASSGGTGETQYFGPGTRLLVL.

The V and J genes are TRBV29-1 and TRBJ2-7, with D perhaps matching TRBD2 (5 bases). V shed 5 bases and J shed 2 bases, with 13 bases lying between them. The CDR3 totals 13 residues. Germline CDR1 and CDR2: SQVTM and ANQGSEA. CDR3 sequence reads: CSVLRLGAYEQYF. The CDR3 region has the DNA TGCAGCGTTCTGAGGCTCGGGGCCTACGAGCAGTACTTC.

The sample holds a few counts of this clone. The rearrangement uses TRBV5-1 and TRBJ2-3; D gene uncertain. Germline-derived CDR1 and CDR2 are SGHRS and YFSETQ. This CDR3 contains 14 residues. V lost 0 bases and J lost 4, with 9 bases in between. The CDR3 sequence is CASSLALGSDTQYF. In nucleotides, the CDR3 is TGCGCCAGCAGCTTGGCCCTAGGATCAGATACGCAGTATTTT.

This clone was seen a single time. The chain carries TRBV28 and TRBJ2-1; TRBD2 might be the D (5 bases). The CDR3 has 13 amino acids. V lost 6 bases, J lost 6 bases, and 12 bases lay in between. Germline assignment: CDR1 MDHEN and CDR2 SYDVKM. The CDR3 nucleotides are TGTGCCAGCAGAACCACCACTAGCAATGAGCAGTTCTTC. Protein: CASRTTTSNEQFF.

The chain couples TRBV5-1 to TRBJ2-2; 10 bases match TRBD2. The CDR3 length is 17 residues. The germline CDR1 and CDR2 sequences are SGHRS and YFSETQ. After removal of 4 bases from V and 0 bases from J, the junction contained 6 bases not matched to a gene. CDR3 amino acids: CASSSLTSGTNTGELFF. CDR3 nucleotide sequence: TGCGCCAGCAGCAGTCTAACTAGCGGGACGAACACCGGGGAGCTGTTTTTT.

The chain employs TRBV6-4 and TRBJ2-1; D possibly corresponds to TRBD1 (5 bases). The CDR3 runs to 14 residues. The V gene's germline CDR1 is MRHNA and CDR2 SNTAGT. The V gene lost 6 bases and the J gene lost 3 bases, with 12 bases spanning the gap. In DNA, the CDR3 is TGTGCCAGCAGCCCTAAGGACAACTACAATGAGCAGTTCTTC. Amino acids: CASSPKDNYNEQFF.

Written as DNA, the CDR3 is TGCGCCAGCAGCCAAGATGTAGTAAGGACAGGGGTTATGGAAAAACTGTTTTTT. It yields the protein CASSQDVVRTGVMEKLFF. J is TRBJ1-4 and V is TRBV4-1; TRBD1 agrees at 9 bases. Germline lookup yields CDR1 MGHRA and CDR2 YSYEKL. This CDR3 has 18 residues. V lost 0 bases, J lost 8 bases, and 13 bases stayed unmatched.

The V call is TRBV25-1, the J call TRBJ1-5; tentatively, D is TRBD1 (5 bases). Germline V lookup: CDR1 MGHDK, CDR2 SYGVNS. The CDR3 is 12 residues long. Trimming took off 1 base at V and 8 bases at J, with 6 bases between the two ends. The CDR3 here is CASSEWGEPQHF. The CDR3 DNA reads TGTGCCAGCAGTGAATGGGGGGAGCCCCAGCATTTT.

The chain combines TRBV7-9 with TRBJ1-1; D is unresolved. This CDR3 has 12 residues. Germline V gene data show CDR1 as SEHNR and CDR2 as FQNEAQ (reference sequence). V was trimmed by 4 bases and J by 9 bases, leaving 12 bases between them. The CDR3, as DNA: TGTGCCAGCAGCTCACTTTCTAATAAAGCTTTCTTT. As protein: CASSSLSNKAFF. The variable domain in full, completed from reference TRBV7-9 and TRBJ1-1, reads DTGVSQNPRHKITKRGQNVTFRCDPISEHNRLYWYRQTLGQGPEFLTYFQNEAQLEKSRLLSDRFSAERPKGSFSTLEIQRTEQGDSAMYLCASSSLSNKAFFGQGTRLTVV.

This rearrangement joins TRBV27 to TRBJ2-1; TRBD2 agrees at 12 bases. The CDR3 is 16 residues long. Germline V CDR1 and CDR2: MNHEY, SMNVEV (reference sequence). The V segment lost 5 bases and the J segment 4 bases; nucleotides outside the gene matches: 6. CDR3: CASSLLAGGGYNEQFF. The DNA for the CDR3 is TGTGCCAGCAGTCTCCTAGCGGGAGGGGGTTACAATGAGCAGTTCTTC.

V and J are TRBV5-1 and TRBJ2-3, with a weak D call TRBD2 (5 bases). The CDR3 contains 15 residues. V was shortened by 4 bases and J by 0 bases, with 12 bases between the two germline ends. Germline assignment: CDR1 SGHRS and CDR2 YFSETQ. DNA of the CDR3: TGCGCCAGCAGCACGATAGCGAGGAGCACAGATACGCAGTATTTT. Protein product: CASSTIARSTDTQYF.

The V and J genes are TRBV10-3 and TRBJ2-2; maybe TRBD2 (5 bases). Germline CDR1 is ENHRY and CDR2 is SYGVKD. The V end lost 10 bases, the J end lost 4 bases, and 13 bases lay between the germline ends. The CDR3 consists of 13 residues. The CDR3 loop is CATRGPGTGELFF. The CDR3 bases are TGTGCCACCCGAGGGCCGGGCACCGGGGAGCTGTTTTTT.

CDR3 sequence (DNA): TGTGCCAGCAGCCGTCGGGGTGCTCGAACGCAGTATTTT. Its translation is CASSRRGARTQYF. The chain employs TRBV7-6 and TRBJ2-3; a weak D match, TRBD2 (5 bases). Germline V lookup: CDR1 SGHVS, CDR2 FNYEAQ. The CDR3 is made up of 13 amino acids. Trimming took off 5 bases at V and 9 bases at J, with 15 bases between the two ends.

V gene TRBV5-1 combines with J gene TRBJ2-5, with D perhaps matching TRBD2 (5 bases). The CDR3 has 15 amino acids. Germline loops: CDR1 SGHRS, CDR2 YFSETQ. Trimming took 0 bases from V and 5 from J, leaving 14 bases between them. This CDR3 is CASSLGSTRGETQYF. In DNA, the CDR3 is TGCGCCAGCAGCTTGGGGAGCACCAGAGGGGAGACCCAGTACTTC.

V gene TRBV5-1 combines with J gene TRBJ2-1, with D maybe TRBD2 (5 bases). CDR1 and CDR2 from the germline V gene are SGHRS and YFSETQ. There are 15 residues in the CDR3. V lost 9 bases, J lost 2 bases, and 18 bases lay in between. CDR3 protein: CATSEDVYPYNEQFF. The CDR3 DNA sequence: TGCGCCACCTCGGAGGACGTCTACCCCTACAATGAGCAGTTCTTC. Combining the CDR3 with reference TRBV5-1 and TRBJ2-1 gives the whole variable domain KAGVTQTPRYLIKTRGQQVTLSCSPISGHRSVSWYQQTPGQGLQFLFEYFSETQRNKGNFPGRFSGRQFSNSRSEMNVSTLELGDSALYLCATSEDVYPYNEQFFGPGTRLTVL.

The CDR3 is CASSLWIGGLNNEQFF. The CDR3 DNA is TGTGCCAGCAGTTTATGGATTGGGGGACTAAACAATGAGCAGTTCTTC. The V and J genes are TRBV28 and TRBJ2-1; 7 bases match TRBD2. Germline values: CDR1 MDHEN, CDR2 SYDVKM. With V trimmed by 0 bases and J by 5 bases, 7 bases remained unmatched. The CDR3 contains 16 residues.

The J gene is TRBJ2-7, the V gene TRBV5-1; 7 nucleotides agree with TRBD1. Germline CDR1 SGHRS, CDR2 YFSETQ. V gave up 6 bases and J gave up 5 bases; unmatched junction bases: 20. The CDR3 is 17 amino acids. Written as DNA, the CDR3 is TGCGCCAGCAACATGGTCAGGGGGAGCGATCTCCTGGACGAGCAGTACTTC. This sequence encodes CASNMVRGSDLLDEQYF.

This sequence joins TRBV19 and TRBJ2-6; 7 bases map to TRBD2. This CDR3 spans 16 amino acids. J was trimmed by 2 bases and V by 4 bases; bases with no gene match: 5. The V gene's germline CDR1 is LNHDA and CDR2 SQIVND (reference sequence). The CDR3 loop is CASSTTGGAGANVLTF. The DNA of the CDR3 is TGTGCCAGTAGTACCACGGGAGGTGCTGGGGCCAACGTCCTGACTTTC.

J is TRBJ2-1 and V is TRBV6-1, with a tentative D call TRBD2 (5 bases). CDR1 MNHNS and CDR2 SASEGT come from the germline V gene. The CDR3 runs to 15 residues. V was clipped by 6 bases and J by 3 bases, with 15 bases between them. The DNA for the CDR3 is TGTGCCAGCAGAAGCGGCCGGGCCGGCTACAATGAGCAGTTCTTC. Translated: CASRSGRAGYNEQFF.